The next 31 T cell receptor beta chains were all read from a single sample in a study of blood T cell repertoires in COVID-19. TCRdb keeps only in-frame clones here, not all; method: immunoSEQ multiplex PCR. This table has 220,000 or so clones, around four fifths appearing once. Sequenced material: peripheral blood. The receptor source for this set is a woman older than 75 with acute or convalescent COVID-19.

This rearrangement joins TRBV28 to TRBJ1-5; D may be TRBD1 (5 bases). Germline assignment: CDR1 MDHEN and CDR2 SYDVKM. The CDR3 spans 14 residues. Trimming removed 10 bases from V and 0 bases from J, with 13 bases in between. CDR3: CATKTDYSNQPQHF. The DNA for the CDR3 is TGTGCCACCAAGACAGATTATAGCAATCAGCCCCAGCATTTT.

V is TRBV6-1 and J is TRBJ1-2; D possibly corresponds to TRBD1 (5 bases). Trimming pared 3 bases from V and 4 bases from J, leaving 12 bases between. This CDR3 spans 14 amino acids. Per germline, CDR1 MNHNS and CDR2 SASEGT. The CDR3: CASSERLGGYGYTF. CDR3 DNA sequence: TGTGCCAGCAGTGAGCGACTGGGGGGCTATGGCTACACCTTC.

This chain links TRBV12-3 or TRBV12-4 with TRBJ1-2; no definite D call. Trimming stripped 6 bases from V and 8 bases from J, with 16 bases between. This CDR3 comprises 13 residues. The CDR3 sequence: CASSLTRAEGYTF. As DNA, the CDR3 is TGTGCCAGCAGCCTGACGCGGGCAGAGGGCTACACCTTC.

V gene TRBV28 combines with J gene TRBJ2-1; 7 positions agree with TRBD1. The CDR3 extends over 14 amino acids. J was trimmed by 4 bases and V by 5 bases; bases with no gene match: 5. CDR1 and CDR2 (germline): MDHEN, SYDVKM. CDR3 nucleotide sequence: TGTGCCAGCAGTCCGCCGACAGGGTACAATGAGCAGTTCTTC. Amino acid sequence: CASSPPTGYNEQFF. Complete variable domain (other parts from reference TRBV28 and TRBJ2-1): DVKVTQSSRYLVKRTGEKVFLECVQDMDHENMFWYRQDPGLGLRLIYFSYDVKMKEKGDIPEGYSVSREKKERFSLILESASTNQTSMYLCASSPPTGYNEQFFGPGTRLTVL.

The chain links TRBV11-1 to TRBJ1-4; D unclear. The V end lost 6 bases, the J end lost 6 bases, and 5 bases lay between the germline ends. The germline V gene has CDR1 SGHAT and CDR2 FQDESV (reference sequence). The CDR3 is 11 residues long. The CDR3 DNA sequence: TGTGCCAGCAGTTATGATGAAAAACTGTTTTTT. The encoded protein is CASSYDEKLFF.

This chain links TRBV7-8 with TRBJ2-3, with TRBD2 matching over 10 bases. The CDR3 sequence is 21 residues long. CDR1 is SGHVS, CDR2 FQNEAQ, per germline. With 5 bases clipped from V and 0 bases from J, the junction kept 20 bases outside the gene matches. CDR3 DNA: TGTGCCAGCAGCCTTACCCCCGCAAGGAGCGGGAGGGCCTCTAGCACAGATACGCAGTATTTT. As protein: CASSLTPARSGRASSTDTQYF.

The chain combines TRBV6-2 or TRBV6-3 with TRBJ1-2; D is possibly TRBD1 (6 bases). This CDR3 comprises 13 residues. Germline V gene lookup returns CDR1 MNHEY and CDR2 SVGEGT. Trimming removed 5 bases at V and 4 bases at J, with 11 bases between. DNA of the CDR3: TGTGCCAGCAGTGCTGACAGGACCTATGGCTACACCTTC. Translated: CASSADRTYGYTF.

This clone was detected only once. The sample holds other DNA sequences that translate to the same CDR3. CDR3 sequence: CASSLTGGDQPQHF. Here the CDR3 DNA reads TGCGCCAGCAGCTTAACAGGGGGCGATCAGCCCCAGCATTTT. V is TRBV5-1 and J is TRBJ1-5, with 9 bases aligning to TRBD1. Per the germline V gene, CDR1 is SGHRS and CDR2 is YFSETQ. Trimming took 2 bases from V and 5 from J; bases not matched to a gene: 2. The CDR3 is 14 residues long.

The gene calls are TRBV5-6 and TRBJ2-7; 12 nucleotides line up with TRBD2. The CDR3 runs 13 residues. Germline V CDR1 and CDR2: SGHDT, YYEEEE. V trimming: 7 bases; J trimming: 5 bases; junction bases outside the gene matches: 4. The chain's CDR3 is CASGRTSGDEQYF. DNA for the CDR3: TGTGCCAGCGGTCGGACTAGCGGGGACGAGCAGTACTTC.

The rearrangement uses TRBV5-1 and TRBJ2-7; D uncertain. The CDR3 is made up of 14 amino acids. Germline CDR1 reads SGHRS; CDR2 reads YFSETQ. Trimming removed 1 base from V and 5 bases from J, with 13 bases in between. The CDR3: CASSLSPAQNEQYF. CDR3 nucleotides: TGCGCCAGCAGCTTGTCCCCCGCCCAGAACGAGCAGTACTTC.

This clone was detected only once. The DNA of the CDR3 is TGTGCCAGCAGCTTAGGGCCGTTCACAGATACGCAGTATTTT. The encoded protein is CASSLGPFTDTQYF. The V call is TRBV7-2, the J call TRBJ2-3, with unresolved D. Germline V gene lookup returns CDR1 SGHTA and CDR2 FQGNSA. Deletions cut 1 base from V and 2 bases from J, with 7 bases between. The CDR3 length is 14 residues.

This sequence joins TRBV10-3 and TRBJ1-1; D unclear. V was shortened by 2 bases and J by 2 bases, with 3 bases between the two germline ends. This CDR3 region has 12 residues. Germline CDR1 reads ENHRY; CDR2 reads SYGVKD. DNA of the CDR3: TGTGCCATCAGTGAGATAAACACTGAAGCTTTCTTT. Protein product: CAISEINTEAFF.

CDR3 DNA sequence: TGTGCCAGCAGGACGGACAGGTCTAATGAAAAACTGTTTTTT. This encodes CASRTDRSNEKLFF. V gene TRBV2 combines with J gene TRBJ1-4, with 7 bases aligning to TRBD1. The CDR3 length is 14 residues. Germline trimming cut 6 bases from V and 3 bases from J; bases unmatched to any gene: 4. Germline CDR1 is SNHLY and CDR2 is FYNNEI. The whole variable domain, filled in from reference TRBV2 and TRBJ1-4, reads EPEVTQTPSHQVTQMGQEVILRCVPISNHLYFYWYRQILGQKVEFLVSFYNNEISEKSEIFDDQFSVERPDGSNFTLKIRSTKLEDSAMYFCASRTDRSNEKLFFGSGTQLSVL.

The CDR3 here is CASSLEWGGGDSPLHF. In nucleotides, the CDR3 is TGCGCCAGCAGCTTGGAGTGGGGAGGGGGTGATTCACCCCTCCACTTT. The chain is built from TRBV5-1 and TRBJ1-6; a weak D match, TRBD1 (6 bases). V was clipped by 0 bases and J by 8 bases, with 15 bases between them. Germline V CDR1 and CDR2: SGHRS, YFSETQ. The CDR3 contains 16 residues.

The chain has TRBV5-1 and TRBJ2-7; TRBD2 agrees at 8 bases. Germline loops: CDR1 SGHRS, CDR2 YFSETQ. The J segment lost 0 bases and the V segment lost 4 bases, leaving 15 bases of the junction unmatched. The CDR3 has 18 residues. CDR3 DNA sequence: TGCGCCAGCAGCCCTGGGAGGGGCGGGAGGACTAGCTCCTACGAGCAGTACTTC. Translating gives CASSPGRGGRTSSYEQYF.

The chain is built from TRBV28 and TRBJ2-2, with a possible D match to TRBD1 (7 bases). The V end was cut by 5 bases, the J end by 9 bases, with 25 bases between. This CDR3 contains 17 residues. Germline lookup yields CDR1 MDHEN and CDR2 SYDVKM. CDR3 bases: TGTGCCAGCAGTCCCGGAGGGGGCGGTTATTTGATCAGGGAGCTGTTTTTT. Translated: CASSPGGGGYLIRELFF.

The rearrangement uses TRBV7-8 and TRBJ1-3, with D possibly TRBD1 on 5 matching bases. Trimming took 8 bases from V and 4 from J, leaving 21 bases between them. CDR1 and CDR2 (germline): SGHVS, FQNEAQ. The CDR3 runs to 16 residues. The CDR3 DNA reads as TGTGCCAGCCGACGGCAGGGAAGAGACCCAGGAAACACCATATATTTT. It specifies CASRRQGRDPGNTIYF.

The DNA for the CDR3 is TGTGCCAGCAGTATTCATCAGGGTGTCGCGCAAGGTCAGCCCCAGCATTTT. It specifies CASSIHQGVAQGQPQHF. The chain uses TRBV7-2 and TRBJ1-5; D perhaps matches TRBD1 (5 bases). CDR1 is SGHTA, CDR2 FQGNSA, per germline. The CDR3 covers 17 residues. Trimming removed 6 bases at V and 6 bases at J, with 24 bases between.

The chain recombines TRBV28 with TRBJ2-7, with D possibly TRBD1 on 5 matching bases. CDR1 is MDHEN and CDR2 is SYDVKM in the germline V gene. The CDR3 loop spans 12 amino acids. V was trimmed by 3 bases and J by 6 bases, leaving 9 bases between them. CDR3 loop: CASSFSGSEQYF. The CDR3, as DNA: TGTGCCAGCAGTTTTTCAGGGTCCGAGCAGTACTTC.

V gene TRBV7-2 combines with J gene TRBJ2-4; TRBD2 aligns across 10 bases. Germline CDR1 and CDR2: SGHTA and FQGNSA. J gave up 7 bases and V 1 base, and 1 base lay outside the gene matches. This CDR3 contains 14 residues. CDR3: CASSLVAGGNIQYF. CDR3 nucleotide sequence: TGTGCCAGCAGCTTAGTAGCGGGGGGCAACATTCAGTACTTC.

V usage is TRBV3-1 (or the pseudogene TRBV3-2) and J usage is TRBJ1-3; TRBD1 might be the D (6 bases). This CDR3 has 14 amino acids. Germline V lookup: CDR1 LGHDT, CDR2 YNNKEL (reference sequence). Trimming removed 4 bases from V and 4 bases from J, with 11 bases in between. Written as DNA, the CDR3 is TGTGCCAGCAGCCTCACAGGGAGCGGAAACACCATATATTTT. This encodes CASSLTGSGNTIYF.

V and J are TRBV28 and TRBJ1-4; TRBD1 agrees at 8 bases. CDR1 is MDHEN, CDR2 SYDVKM, per germline. Trimming cost V 2 bases and J 8 bases; bases outside gene matches: 7. The CDR3 length is 15 residues. The CDR3 DNA is TGTGCCAGCAGTTTAGTAGGACAGGGAGACGAAAAACTGTTTTTT. Encoded protein: CASSLVGQGDEKLFF.

V gene TRBV19 combines with J gene TRBJ2-2; 9 positions match TRBD1. The length of the CDR3 is 16 residues. With 6 bases clipped from V and 5 bases from J, the junction kept 10 bases outside the gene matches. CDR1 is LNHDA and CDR2 is SQIVND in the germline V gene (reference sequence). The DNA for the CDR3 is TGTGCCAGTAGGCCACAGGGGGCGCTGGGAACCGGGGAGCTGTTTTTT. This encodes CASRPQGALGTGELFF.

This clone was detected once. The chain is built from TRBV2 and TRBJ2-1; no firm D call. This CDR3 spans 14 amino acids. V was clipped by 4 bases and J by 1 base, with 8 bases between them. CDR1 and CDR2 (germline): SNHLY, FYNNEI. The CDR3 protein is CASSGQWSYNEQFF. The CDR3 coding sequence is TGTGCCAGCAGTGGCCAGTGGTCCTACAATGAGCAGTTCTTC.

This clone turned up a few times. The chain is built from TRBV18 and TRBJ2-7; D unclear. Germline CDR1 is KGHSH and CDR2 is LQKENI. The CDR3 extends over 12 amino acids. Trimming left V 2 bases short and J 7 bases short, with 9 bases between. The CDR3 sequence is CASSPGLEEQYF. For the CDR3, the DNA is TGTGCCAGCTCACCAGGGTTGGAGGAGCAGTACTTC.

The genes are TRBV27 and TRBJ2-5, with 7 bases lining up with TRBD1. This CDR3 has 14 amino acids. Germline CDR1 is MNHEY and CDR2 is SMNVEV (reference sequence). V gave up 4 bases and J gave up 5 bases; unmatched junction bases: 7. In DNA form, the CDR3 reads TGTGCCAGCAGTTCCGACAGGGTCGGGGAGACCCAGTACTTC. It codes for CASSSDRVGETQYF.

This sequence joins TRBV14 and TRBJ1-4; 7 nucleotides match TRBD1. Losses at the gene ends were 1 base for V and 3 bases for J; bases not matched to a gene: 8. This CDR3 comprises 17 residues. In germline, CDR1 is SGHDN, CDR2 FVKESK. For the CDR3, the DNA is TGTGCCAGCAGCCAAGGTTTACTAGGGGGCTCTAATGAAAAACTGTTTTTT. Amino acid sequence: CASSQGLLGGSNEKLFF.

This clone was detected a few times. The J gene is TRBJ1-5, the V gene TRBV28; TRBD1 might be the D (5 bases). Trimming cost V 3 bases and J 5 bases, with 11 bases left between them. Germline V lookup: CDR1 MDHEN, CDR2 SYDVKM. This CDR3 contains 14 residues. This CDR3 reads CASSFVSRDQPQHF. In nucleotides, the CDR3 is TGTGCCAGCAGTTTCGTCTCCAGGGATCAGCCCCAGCATTTT.

V is TRBV4-3 and J is TRBJ1-1, with D uncertain. The CDR3 runs to 16 residues. The V end was cut by 0 bases, the J end by 1 base, with 12 bases between. Germline CDR1 reads LGHNA; CDR2 reads YSLEER. This CDR3 is CASSQDAVSTNTEAFF. DNA for the CDR3: TGCGCCAGCAGCCAAGATGCGGTAAGCACGAACACTGAAGCTTTCTTT.

The gene calls are TRBV5-5 and TRBJ1-5, with D hard to call. The germline CDR1 and CDR2 sequences are SGHKS and YYEKEE (reference sequence). V shed 1 base and J shed 3 bases, with 11 bases lying between them. CDR3 length: 15 residues. The CDR3 sequence: CASSLLAIDNQPQHF. CDR3 bases: TGTGCCAGCAGCTTGTTAGCTATAGACAATCAGCCCCAGCATTTT.

The chain joins TRBV15 to TRBJ1-1; D perhaps matches TRBD1 (6 bases). This CDR3 has 15 residues. Per germline, CDR1 LNHNV and CDR2 YYDKDF (reference sequence). V was cut by 0 bases and J by 6 bases, with 14 bases left in between. CDR3 loop: CATSREATGYAEAFF. Here the CDR3 DNA reads TGTGCCACCAGCAGAGAAGCTACAGGGTACGCTGAAGCTTTCTTT.